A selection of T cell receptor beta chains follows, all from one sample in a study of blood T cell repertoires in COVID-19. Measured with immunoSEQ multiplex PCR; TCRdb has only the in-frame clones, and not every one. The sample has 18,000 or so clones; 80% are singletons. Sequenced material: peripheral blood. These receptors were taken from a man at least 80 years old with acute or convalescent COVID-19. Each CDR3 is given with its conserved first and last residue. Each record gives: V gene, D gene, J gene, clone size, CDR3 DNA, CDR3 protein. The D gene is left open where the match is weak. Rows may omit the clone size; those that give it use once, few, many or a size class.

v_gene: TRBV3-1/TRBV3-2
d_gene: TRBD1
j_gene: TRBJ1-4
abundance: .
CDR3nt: TGTGCCAGCAGCCAAGGACAGGGTAATGAAAAACTGTTTTTT
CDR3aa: CASSQGQGNEKLFF

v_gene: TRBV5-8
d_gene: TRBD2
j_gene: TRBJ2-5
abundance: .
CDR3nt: TGTGCCAGCAGCTTGGGGACTAGCGGGGGAGCGCAAGAGACCCAGTACTTC
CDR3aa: CASSLGTSGGAQETQYF

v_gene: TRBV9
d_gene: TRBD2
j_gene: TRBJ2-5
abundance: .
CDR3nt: TGTGCCAGCAGCGTAGGTTCCGGGACTAGCGGCTTCCAAGAGACCCAGTACTTC
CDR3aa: CASSVGSGTSGFQETQYF

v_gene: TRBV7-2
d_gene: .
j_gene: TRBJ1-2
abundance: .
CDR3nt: TGTGCCAGCAGCCCACAGGAGGGACGGCCCTATGGCTACACCTTC
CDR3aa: CASSPQEGRPYGYTF

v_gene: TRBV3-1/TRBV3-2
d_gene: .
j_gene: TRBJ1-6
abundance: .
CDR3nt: TGTGCCAGCAGCCAAGTACCGGGCGGGAATTCACCCCTCCACTTT
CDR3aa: CASSQVPGGNSPLHF

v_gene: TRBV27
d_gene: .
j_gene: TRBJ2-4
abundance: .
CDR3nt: TGTGCCAGCAGTCCTAGGCCCCGGGACTTAGCCAAAAACATTCAGTACTTC
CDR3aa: CASSPRPRDLAKNIQYF

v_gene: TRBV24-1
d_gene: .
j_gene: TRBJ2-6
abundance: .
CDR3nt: TGTGCCACCAGTGACGGGGTCTCTGGGGCCAACGTCCTGACTTTC
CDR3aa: CATSDGVSGANVLTF

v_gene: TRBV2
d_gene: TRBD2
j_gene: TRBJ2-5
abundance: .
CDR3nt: TGTGCCAGCAGTGAAGTACCACTAGCGGGGGGCCAAGAGACCCAGTACTTC
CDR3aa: CASSEVPLAGGQETQYF

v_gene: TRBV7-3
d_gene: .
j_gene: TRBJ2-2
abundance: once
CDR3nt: TGTGCCAGCAGTCGACAGGTCCGCGGGGAGCTGTTTTTT
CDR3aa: CASSRQVRGELFF

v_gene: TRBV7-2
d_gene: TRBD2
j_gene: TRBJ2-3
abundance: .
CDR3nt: TGTGCCAGCAGCTTAGGGATTAGCGGGGCTGGAGATACGCAGTATTTT
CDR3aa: CASSLGISGAGDTQYF

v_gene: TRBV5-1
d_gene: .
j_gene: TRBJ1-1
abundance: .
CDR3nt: TGCGCCAGCAGCTTGGGAGGACAGAAGAACACTGAAGCTTTCTTT
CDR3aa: CASSLGGQKNTEAFF

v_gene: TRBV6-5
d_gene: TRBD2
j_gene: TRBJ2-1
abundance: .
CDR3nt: TGTGCCGGCAGTTACTCGGGTGGGGGGGTTAATGAGCAGTTCTTC
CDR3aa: CAGSYSGGGVNEQFF

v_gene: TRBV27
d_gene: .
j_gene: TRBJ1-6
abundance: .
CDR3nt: TGTGCCAGCAGCGGCCAAACAGCAGGTTCACCCCTCCACTTT
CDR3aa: CASSGQTAGSPLHF

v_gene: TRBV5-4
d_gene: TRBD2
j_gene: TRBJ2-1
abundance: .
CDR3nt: TGTGCCAGCAGCAAAGGGACTAGCGGGGGATCCTCCTACAATGAGCAGTTCTTC
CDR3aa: CASSKGTSGGSSYNEQFF

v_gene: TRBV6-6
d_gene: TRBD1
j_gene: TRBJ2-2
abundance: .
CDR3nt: TGTGCAGCAGGACAGGCGAACACCGGGGAGCTGTTTTTT
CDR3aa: CAAGQANTGELFF

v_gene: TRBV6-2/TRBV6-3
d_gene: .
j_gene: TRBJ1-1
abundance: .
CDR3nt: TGTGCCAGCAGTTACCGGGGGGGCACTGAAGCTTTCTTT
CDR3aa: CASSYRGGTEAFF

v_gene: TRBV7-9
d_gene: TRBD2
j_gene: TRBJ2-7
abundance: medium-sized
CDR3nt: TGTGCCAGCAGCCCAGGGCGTCTAGCGGGGGGTACCTACGAGCAGTACTTC
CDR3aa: CASSPGRLAGGTYEQYF

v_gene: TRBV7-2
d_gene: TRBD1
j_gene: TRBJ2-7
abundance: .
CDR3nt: TGTGCCAGCAGCTTGGCGGCAGGGGGTCCTTTCTACGAGCAGTACTTC
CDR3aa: CASSLAAGGPFYEQYF

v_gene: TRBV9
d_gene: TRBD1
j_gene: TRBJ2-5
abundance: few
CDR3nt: TGTGCCAGCAGCGTAGGGAACAGGGGCGGGCAAGAGACCCAGTACTTC
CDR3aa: CASSVGNRGGQETQYF

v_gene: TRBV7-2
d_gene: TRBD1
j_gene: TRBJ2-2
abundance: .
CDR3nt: TGTGCCAGCAGGACAGGGTGGGCGAACACCGGGGAGCTGTTTTTT
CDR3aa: CASRTGWANTGELFF

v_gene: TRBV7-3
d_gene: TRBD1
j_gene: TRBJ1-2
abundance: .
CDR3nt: TGTGCCAGCAGTAGAGGACAGGGGGCTGGCTACACCTTC
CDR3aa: CASSRGQGAGYTF

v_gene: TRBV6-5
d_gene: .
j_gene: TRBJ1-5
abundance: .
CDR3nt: TGTGCCAGCCAACCGGACAGAAAGGATCAGCCCCAGCATTTT
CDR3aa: CASQPDRKDQPQHF

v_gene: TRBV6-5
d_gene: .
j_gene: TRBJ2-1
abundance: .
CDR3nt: TGTGCCAGCAGTTACGACAGCTCCTACAATGAGCAGTTCTTC
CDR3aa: CASSYDSSYNEQFF

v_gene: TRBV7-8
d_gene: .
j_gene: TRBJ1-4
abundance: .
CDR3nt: TGTGCCAGCAGCTACTCACAGGATTATAATGAAAAACTGTTTTTT
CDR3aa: CASSYSQDYNEKLFF

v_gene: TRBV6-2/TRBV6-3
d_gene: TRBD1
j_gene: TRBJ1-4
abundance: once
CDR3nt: TGTGCCAGCAGTTATGCCGGGACAGGAGGAGAAAAACTGTTTTTT
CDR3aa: CASSYAGTGGEKLFF

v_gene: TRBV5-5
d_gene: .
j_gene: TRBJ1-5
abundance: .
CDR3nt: TGTGCCAGCAGCACCCAAGGTGCGGGGAATCAGCCCCAGCATTTT
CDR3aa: CASSTQGAGNQPQHF

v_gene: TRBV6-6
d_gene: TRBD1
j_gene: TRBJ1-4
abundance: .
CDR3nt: TGTGCCAGCAGTTACTTAAGGGACAGTGAAAAACTGTTTTTT
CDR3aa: CASSYLRDSEKLFF

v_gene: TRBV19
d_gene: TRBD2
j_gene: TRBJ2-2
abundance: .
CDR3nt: TGTGCCAGTAGCAGGCGGCCAAGACTAGCGGGGACCGGGGAGCTGTTTTTT
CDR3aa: CASSRRPRLAGTGELFF

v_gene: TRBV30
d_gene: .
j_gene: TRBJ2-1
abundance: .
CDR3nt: TGTGCCGGCTCAGGGGTTCTGTCCTACAATGAGCAGTTCTTC
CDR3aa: CAGSGVLSYNEQFF